These 23 T cell receptor beta chains were sequenced from one sample in a study of identifying expanded T cells in peripheral blood. Using immunoSEQ multiplex PCR, the repertoire was profiled, and TCRdb retains in-frame clones only, with some absent. The table shows about 120,000 clones, with more than 80% occurring only once. The sequenced sample was blood. These receptors were collected from a person aged 18 to 75 in good health.

The chain combines TRBV30 with TRBJ1-2; D remains ambiguous. V was shortened by 4 bases and J by 4 bases, with 16 bases between the two germline ends. The CDR3 is 14 residues long. Germline lookup yields CDR1 GTSNPN and CDR2 SVGIG (reference sequence). For the CDR3, the DNA is TGTGCCTGGATAGTTCGTGGAGGAGTCTATGGCTACACCTTC. Amino acid sequence: CAWIVRGGVYGYTF.

V gene TRBV7-3 combines with J gene TRBJ2-7, with D possibly matching TRBD2 (7 bases). The germline gives CDR1 SGHTA, CDR2 FQGTGA. The V gene lost 1 base and the J gene lost 6 bases, with 16 bases spanning the gap. The CDR3 loop spans 15 amino acids. CDR3 sequence: CASSLRSGGLSEQYF. CDR3 nucleotide sequence: TGTGCCAGCAGCTTAAGGTCGGGGGGCCTAAGCGAGCAGTACTTC.

This clone has just one count. The chain employs TRBV7-9 and TRBJ1-2; D may be TRBD1 (5 bases). Germline V CDR1 and CDR2: SEHNR, FQNEAQ (reference sequence). The CDR3 has 15 amino acids. V was trimmed by 5 bases and J by 3 bases, leaving 16 bases between them. CDR3 loop: CASSRPIMGDYGYTF. CDR3 sequence (DNA): TGTGCCAGCAGCAGGCCAATAATGGGGGACTATGGCTACACCTTC.

The chain employs TRBV7-2 and TRBJ2-4; maybe TRBD1 (6 bases). V lost 4 bases, J lost 8 bases, and 12 bases lay in between. The CDR3 is 13 residues long. The germline V gene encodes CDR1 SGHTA and CDR2 FQGNSA. CDR3 DNA sequence: TGTGCCAGCAGCTCACCAGGGGAAGACATTCAGTACTTC. Translating gives CASSSPGEDIQYF.

The chain employs TRBV6-5 and TRBJ2-7; D remains ambiguous. CDR3 length: 12 amino acids. Germline V CDR1 and CDR2: MNHEY, SVGAGI. V gave up 2 bases and J gave up 6 bases, with 8 bases separating them. The CDR3 nucleotides read TGTGCCAGCAGTTACCCGACGGGCGAGCAGTACTTC. Translating gives CASSYPTGEQYF.

This clone was observed once. This chain uses TRBV7-8 with TRBJ1-3; unclear D gene. This CDR3 contains 14 residues. V was clipped by 3 bases and J by 1 base, with 7 bases between them. The germline gives CDR1 SGHVS, CDR2 FQNEAQ. CDR3 sequence reads: CASSFSLSGNTIYF. The DNA of the CDR3 is TGTGCCAGCAGCTTCTCTCTTTCTGGAAACACCATATATTTT.

This chain links TRBV28 with TRBJ1-1; D call uncertain. The germline V gene encodes CDR1 MDHEN and CDR2 SYDVKM. Trimming removed 7 bases from V and 1 base from J, with 13 bases in between. This CDR3 region has 14 residues. CDR3 in amino acids: CASISSASNTEAFF. CDR3 coding DNA: TGTGCCAGCATTAGTTCAGCCTCGAACACTGAAGCTTTCTTT.

The genes are TRBV11-2 and TRBJ2-1, with D tentatively TRBD2 (6 bases). The V end lost 4 bases, the J end lost 5 bases, and 12 bases lay between the germline ends. This CDR3 has 14 amino acids. Germline CDR1 and CDR2: SGHAT and FQNNGV. The chain's CDR3 is CASSSQLANNEQFF. For the CDR3, the DNA is TGTGCCAGCAGCTCTCAACTAGCAAACAATGAGCAGTTCTTC. The full variable domain, its missing parts supplied by reference TRBV11-2 and TRBJ2-1, is EAGVAQSPRYKIIEKRQSVAFWCNPISGHATLYWYQQILGQGPKLLIQFQNNGVVDDSQLPKDRFSAERLKGVDSTLKIQPAKLEDSAVYLCASSSQLANNEQFFGPGTRLTVL.

The chain is built from TRBV6-5 and TRBJ1-1, with unresolved D. The CDR3 totals 12 residues. Per germline, CDR1 MNHEY and CDR2 SVGAGI. Trimming removed 5 bases at V and 4 bases at J, with 8 bases between. The CDR3 sequence: CASSPAATEAFF. The CDR3 region has the DNA TGTGCCAGCAGTCCCGCAGCCACTGAAGCTTTCTTT.

The gene calls are TRBV7-8 and TRBJ2-5; the D gene is possibly TRBD1 (5 bases). The CDR3 loop spans 15 amino acids. Germline loops: CDR1 SGHVS, CDR2 FQNEAQ. With 2 bases removed from V and 3 bases from J, the gap between germline ends came to 13 bases. CDR3 nucleotides: TGTGCCAGCAGCTTATCCCCAGGGCGAGAAGAGACCCAGTACTTC. Its translation is CASSLSPGREETQYF.

The rearrangement joins TRBV15 to TRBJ1-1, with D maybe TRBD1 (5 bases). The CDR3 totals 16 residues. Germline assignment: CDR1 LNHNV and CDR2 YYDKDF (reference sequence). V was pared by 0 bases and J by 1 base, with 12 bases between. The CDR3 bases are TGTGCCACCAGCAGAGATGGGGCCTACAGGAACACTGAAGCTTTCTTT. This codes for CATSRDGAYRNTEAFF.

This chain connects TRBV7-9 to TRBJ1-1; TRBD1 matches 8 bases. This CDR3 is built from 14 residues. The J segment lost 6 bases and the V segment lost 6 bases, leaving 9 bases of the junction unmatched. CDR1 is SEHNR, CDR2 FQNEAQ, per germline (reference sequence). The CDR3 loop is CASRGGQGRPEAFF. In nucleotides, the CDR3 is TGTGCCAGCAGAGGTGGACAGGGTCGCCCTGAAGCTTTCTTT.

The chain is built from TRBV7-2 and TRBJ1-1; possible D gene TRBD1, 5 bases. Between the trimmed V and J ends, which lost 3 bases and 4 bases, there was a span of 12 bases. This CDR3 region has 14 residues. Per the germline V gene, CDR1 is SGHTA and CDR2 is FQGNSA. The CDR3 DNA is TGTGCCAGCAGCTTTACCACTGGGGGCACTGAAGCTTTCTTT. Translated, it gives CASSFTTGGTEAFF.

The rearrangement joins TRBV18 to TRBJ1-1, with D uncertain. The CDR3 is 13 amino acids. The germline V and J ends were trimmed by 3 bases and 3 bases, with 8 bases remaining between them. Germline V gene sequence: CDR1 KGHSH, CDR2 LQKENI. This CDR3 is CASSPGIYTEAFF. The CDR3 nucleotides are TGTGCCAGCTCACCGGGGATATACACTGAAGCTTTCTTT. Filled out from reference TRBV18 and TRBJ1-1, the complete variable domain reads NAGVMQNPRHLVRRRGQEARLRCSPMKGHSHVYWYRQLPEEGLKFMVYLQKENIIDESGMPKERFSAEFPKEGPSILRIQQVVRGDSAAYFCASSPGIYTEAFFGQGTRLTVV.

This clone was picked up one time. The V call is TRBV9, the J call TRBJ2-3; D gene unclear. V lost 3 bases and J 0 bases, leaving 14 bases between the germline ends. This CDR3 is built from 16 residues. Germline CDR1 and CDR2: SGDLS and YYNGEE. CDR3 nucleotide sequence: TGTGCCAGCAGCGCCTACAGCACCTCTAGCACAGATACGCAGTATTTT. Translating gives CASSAYSTSSTDTQYF.

The chain links TRBV11-2 to TRBJ2-7; D is possibly TRBD2 (6 bases). Germline CDR1 is SGHAT and CDR2 is FQNNGV. The germline V and J ends were trimmed by 0 bases and 1 base, with 16 bases remaining between them. This CDR3 spans 17 amino acids. The CDR3, as DNA: TGTGCCAGCAGCTTAGATCGTGGAGGGCCTGCGTCCTACGAGCAGTACTTC. Protein: CASSLDRGGPASYEQYF.

The chain couples TRBV18 to TRBJ1-2; D gene unclear. The germline V gene encodes CDR1 KGHSH and CDR2 LQKENI. The CDR3 extends over 13 amino acids. The germline V and J ends were trimmed by 3 bases and 8 bases, with 13 bases remaining between them. CDR3 sequence: CASSPPGSEGYTF. Here the CDR3 DNA reads TGTGCCAGCTCACCGCCAGGATCAGAAGGCTACACCTTC.

The chain carries TRBV19 and TRBJ1-1, with D possibly being TRBD1 (6 bases). CDR1 is LNHDA, CDR2 SQIVND, per germline (reference sequence). CDR3 length: 14 residues. The ends were cut back, 5 bases at V and 4 bases at J, with 14 bases in the middle. The CDR3 reads CASSPQQGSTEAFF. CDR3 sequence (DNA): TGTGCCAGTAGTCCCCAACAGGGTTCCACTGAAGCTTTCTTT.

The chain links TRBV29-1 to TRBJ1-2; no reliable D call. The V and J ends lost 4 bases and 8 bases respectively, with 17 bases between them. The CDR3 contains 13 residues. Germline V lookup: CDR1 SQVTM, CDR2 ANQGSEA. The CDR3 is CSVVVGSSIGYTF. CDR3 DNA sequence: TGCAGCGTTGTTGTGGGATCCTCTATCGGCTACACCTTC.

This clone was picked up one time. The V and J genes are TRBV7-8 and TRBJ2-4; D possibly corresponds to TRBD1 (6 bases). Per germline, CDR1 SGHVS and CDR2 FQNEAQ. The CDR3 totals 16 residues. V gave up 2 bases and J gave up 3 bases, with 14 bases separating them. The CDR3 DNA reads as TGTGCCAGCAGCTTATTTAAGGGGGTAAACAAAAACATTCAGTACTTC. Translation gives CASSLFKGVNKNIQYF.

This chain uses TRBV7-2 with TRBJ2-5; TRBD2 aligns across 14 bases. Germline V gene lookup returns CDR1 SGHTA and CDR2 FQGNSA. Trimming at V came to 5 bases and at J to 5 bases, leaving 13 bases not matched to a gene. This CDR3 is 18 amino acids long. The CDR3 nucleotides read TGTGCCAGCAGCCAAAACGCCGGGACTAGCGGGGGAGGGGAGACCCAGTACTTC. Protein: CASSQNAGTSGGGETQYF.

V and J are TRBV25-1 and TRBJ1-6; D is ambiguous. CDR1 is MGHDK, CDR2 SYGVNS, per germline. Trimming cost V 6 bases and J 3 bases, with 12 bases left between them. The CDR3 consists of 15 residues. As DNA, the CDR3 is TGTGCCAGCAGCCTCTCCGGGAGCTATAATTCACCCCTCCACTTT. Translated, it gives CASSLSGSYNSPLHF.

The chain employs TRBV7-9 and TRBJ1-1; 8 nucleotides match TRBD1. V was clipped by 0 bases and J by 3 bases; unmatched bases: 3. The CDR3 spans 15 residues. From germline, CDR1 is SEHNR and CDR2 FQNEAQ (reference sequence). CDR3 protein: CASSLASTGDTEAFF. DNA of the CDR3: TGTGCCAGCAGCTTAGCCTCGACAGGGGACACTGAAGCTTTCTTT.